The 21 T cell receptor beta chains given below trace back to one sample, sequenced in a study of blood T cell repertoires in COVID-19. Sequencing was performed with immunoSEQ multiplex PCR; in TCRdb, only in-frame clones are kept and a portion is missing. The sample lists roughly 65,000 clones; 80% to 85% were seen once. The source material was peripheral blood. All receptors derive from a human donor in a cohort sampled during active COVID-19.

In its sample, this clone was seen a few times. The chain couples TRBV11-3 to TRBJ2-1, with TRBD1 identical over 8 bases. The CDR3 spans 16 residues. V trimming: 0 bases; J trimming: 7 bases; junction bases outside the gene matches: 8. Germline CDR1 reads SGHNT; CDR2 reads YENEEA. The chain's CDR3 is CASSLDGRGRVNEQFF. The CDR3 nucleotides are TGTGCCAGCAGCTTAGACGGCAGGGGGCGCGTAAATGAGCAGTTCTTC.

The chain couples TRBV19 to TRBJ2-7; D unresolved. Deletions cut 3 bases from V and 1 base from J, with 13 bases between. The germline gives CDR1 LNHDA, CDR2 SQIVND (reference sequence). This CDR3 is built from 15 residues. CDR3 sequence reads: CASSISLFQSYEQYF. DNA for the CDR3: TGTGCCAGTAGTATCTCCCTTTTCCAGTCCTACGAGCAGTACTTC.

This sequence joins TRBV28 and TRBJ2-1; D unclear. Trimming removed 5 bases from V and 10 bases from J, with 9 bases in between. The CDR3 is 11 residues long. Per the germline V gene, CDR1 is MDHEN and CDR2 is SYDVKM. The CDR3, as DNA: TGTGCCAGCAGTACCCCCAGAGAGCAGTTCTTC. This encodes CASSTPREQFF. Filled out from reference TRBV28 and TRBJ2-1, the complete variable domain reads DVKVTQSSRYLVKRTGEKVFLECVQDMDHENMFWYRQDPGLGLRLIYFSYDVKMKEKGDIPEGYSVSREKKERFSLILESASTNQTSMYLCASSTPREQFFGPGTRLTVL.

The genes are TRBV7-8 and TRBJ1-1; 8 bases map to TRBD1. Per the germline V gene, CDR1 is SGHVS and CDR2 is FQNEAQ. The CDR3 runs 16 residues. The trim removed 2 bases at V and 4 bases at J, leaving 9 bases unmatched. This CDR3 reads CASSLQGAPRGTEAFF. The CDR3 bases are TGTGCCAGCAGCTTACAGGGGGCGCCAAGGGGCACTGAAGCTTTCTTT.

This chain joins TRBV2 and TRBJ1-1; 7 nucleotides line up with TRBD1. The CDR3 contains 14 residues. In germline, CDR1 is SNHLY, CDR2 FYNNEI. J gave up 11 bases and V 6 bases, and 15 bases lay outside the gene matches. DNA of the CDR3: TGTGCCAGCAGAGACAGGGTTCAAGGTAGTACGGCTTTCTTT. Translated, it gives CASRDRVQGSTAFF.

The rearrangement links TRBV19 to TRBJ1-2; no clear D gene. The CDR3 extends over 12 amino acids. The V end lost 5 bases, the J end lost 4 bases, and 8 bases lay between the germline ends. Germline V gene data show CDR1 as LNHDA and CDR2 as SQIVND (reference sequence). DNA of the CDR3: TGTGCCAGTAGTTCACAGATCTATGGCTACACCTTC. It encodes CASSSQIYGYTF. Complete variable domain (other parts from reference TRBV19 and TRBJ1-2): DGGITQSPKYLFRKEGQNVTLSCEQNLNHDAMYWYRQDPGQGLRLIYYSQIVNDFQKGDIAEGYSVSREKKESFPLTVTSAQKNPTAFYLCASSSQIYGYTFGSGTRLTVV.

The rearrangement links TRBV28 to TRBJ2-3; D is perhaps TRBD1 (5 bases). V was cut by 6 bases and J by 4 bases, with 8 bases left in between. Germline-derived CDR1 and CDR2 are MDHEN and SYDVKM. This CDR3 is built from 12 residues. CDR3 nucleotide sequence: TGTGCCAGCAGCCTACAGGCAGATACGCAGTATTTT. This encodes CASSLQADTQYF.

CDR3 sequence reads: CATSHGGQETQYF. As DNA, the CDR3 is TGTGCCACCAGCCATGGGGGGCAAGAGACCCAGTACTTC. The V call is TRBV24-1, the J call TRBJ2-5, with D possibly TRBD2 on 6 matching bases. In germline, CDR1 is KGHDR, CDR2 SFDVKD. The CDR3 contains 13 residues. Trimming cost V 7 bases and J 2 bases, with 10 bases left between them.

The genes are TRBV19 and TRBJ1-4; D gene uncertain. The germline gives CDR1 LNHDA, CDR2 SQIVND (reference sequence). This CDR3 has 14 amino acids. V lost 1 base and J lost 5, with 8 bases in between. The CDR3 protein is CASSIGGGNEKLFF. The DNA for the CDR3 is TGTGCCAGTAGTATAGGCGGTGGGAATGAAAAACTGTTTTTT.

The chain employs TRBV6-1 and TRBJ2-2; a possible D gene is TRBD1 (6 bases). Per germline, CDR1 MNHNS and CDR2 SASEGT. This CDR3 has 18 amino acids. V was trimmed by 2 bases and J by 2 bases, leaving 18 bases between them. CDR3 residues: CASSEIPGQGPNTGELFF. DNA of the CDR3: TGTGCCAGCAGTGAAATACCGGGGCAGGGGCCAAACACCGGGGAGCTGTTTTTT.

V usage is TRBV27 and J usage is TRBJ2-2, with a tentative D call TRBD1 (6 bases). V was pared by 2 bases and J by 2 bases, with 12 bases between. CDR3 length equals 16 residues. CDR1 and CDR2 (germline): MNHEY, SMNVEV (reference sequence). Here the CDR3 DNA reads TGTGCCAGCAGTTTAGATCGGACAGATAACACCGGGGAGCTGTTTTTT. Translating it yields CASSLDRTDNTGELFF.

This CDR3 is CASSEGQQFYGYTF. The CDR3 DNA follows: TGCGCCAGCAGTGAGGGGCAGCAGTTCTATGGCTACACCTTC. The chain employs TRBV10-2 and TRBJ1-2, with D uncertain. V dropped 2 bases and J dropped 4 bases, with 11 bases sitting between them. The CDR3 covers 14 residues. Germline V lookup: CDR1 WSHSY, CDR2 SAAADI.

This clone was observed a few times. The chain employs TRBV18 and TRBJ2-2; tentatively, D is TRBD2 (7 bases). Trimming removed 5 bases from V and 3 bases from J, with 16 bases in between. The length of the CDR3 is 16 residues. The germline gives CDR1 KGHSH, CDR2 LQKENI. The DNA of the CDR3 is TGTGCCAGCTCAGAGTACGGGGGGCCTTACACCGGGGAGCTGTTTTTT. Amino acid sequence: CASSEYGGPYTGELFF. Drawing the rest from reference TRBV18 and TRBJ2-2, the complete variable domain is NAGVMQNPRHLVRRRGQEARLRCSPMKGHSHVYWYRQLPEEGLKFMVYLQKENIIDESGMPKERFSAEFPKEGPSILRIQQVVRGDSAAYFCASSEYGGPYTGELFFGEGSRLTVL.

The CDR3, as DNA: TGTGCCAGCAGCCAATTGTTACAAGGGGATTCACCCCTCCACTTT. Translated: CASSQLLQGDSPLHF. J is TRBJ1-6 and V is TRBV3-1 (or the pseudogene TRBV3-2), with D maybe TRBD1 (5 bases). Per the germline V gene, CDR1 is LGHDT and CDR2 is YNNKEL (reference sequence). This CDR3 comprises 15 residues. V was trimmed by 2 bases and J by 8 bases, leaving 13 bases between them.

The chain uses TRBV10-3 and TRBJ1-2; D gene unclear. Between the trimmed V and J ends, which lost 4 bases and 0 bases, there was a span of 9 bases. Germline V CDR1 and CDR2: ENHRY, SYGVKD. The CDR3 has 14 amino acids. In nucleotides, the CDR3 is TGTGCCATCAGTGCGCGAGGCCCTAACTATGGCTACACCTTC. Translated: CAISARGPNYGYTF.

The rearrangement joins TRBV5-1 to TRBJ2-5, with 7 bases that match TRBD1. V lost 0 bases, J lost 4 bases, and 6 bases stayed unmatched. The CDR3 spans 15 residues. Germline lookup yields CDR1 SGHRS and CDR2 YFSETQ. The CDR3 DNA reads TGCGCCAGCAGCTTGGAAGCCAGGGGGACAGAGACCCAGTACTTC. It translates to CASSLEARGTETQYF.

The chain is built from TRBV19 and TRBJ1-1; TRBD1 matches at 9 bases. This CDR3 contains 17 residues. The V segment lost 6 bases and the J segment 1 base; nucleotides outside the gene matches: 12. Germline loops: CDR1 LNHDA, CDR2 SQIVND (reference sequence). CDR3 bases: TGTGCCAGTAGAGGCGACAGGGGGAATATCGAGAACACTGAAGCTTTCTTT. This codes for CASRGDRGNIENTEAFF.

The chain combines TRBV19 with TRBJ1-4; D perhaps matches TRBD1 (5 bases). Trimming took off 5 bases at V and 0 bases at J, with 10 bases between the two ends. The CDR3 sequence is 15 residues long. Germline values: CDR1 LNHDA, CDR2 SQIVND (reference sequence). CDR3 DNA sequence: TGTGCCAGTAGTTCAACAGGTGCAACTAATGAAAAACTGTTTTTT. Translated: CASSSTGATNEKLFF. The full variable domain, in which reference TRBV19 and TRBJ1-4 provide the parts outside the CDR3, is DGGITQSPKYLFRKEGQNVTLSCEQNLNHDAMYWYRQDPGQGLRLIYYSQIVNDFQKGDIAEGYSVSREKKESFPLTVTSAQKNPTAFYLCASSSTGATNEKLFFGSGTQLSVL.

V and J are TRBV30 and TRBJ2-4; D is perhaps TRBD1 (6 bases). Germline CDR1 reads GTSNPN; CDR2 reads SVGIG (reference sequence). The CDR3 is 15 amino acids. The germline V and J ends were trimmed by 3 bases and 0 bases, with 12 bases remaining between them. The CDR3 region is CAWSQDSLAKNIQYF. The CDR3 nucleotides are TGTGCCTGGAGCCAGGACAGTCTAGCCAAAAACATTCAGTACTTC.

This clone came up once. The rearrangement uses TRBV27 and TRBJ1-4; TRBD1 is a possible D gene (5 bases). Germline CDR1 MNHEY, CDR2 SMNVEV (reference sequence). Deletions cut 3 bases from V and 3 bases from J, with 8 bases between. The CDR3 loop spans 14 amino acids. The CDR3 DNA reads as TGTGCCAGCAGTTTCAGGGCCCCTAATGAAAAACTGTTTTTT. Amino acid sequence: CASSFRAPNEKLFF.

J is TRBJ2-1 and V is TRBV3-1 (or the pseudogene TRBV3-2); the match to TRBD2 covers 7 bases. The trim removed 3 bases at V and 6 bases at J, leaving 8 bases unmatched. Germline V gives CDR1 LGHDT, CDR2 YNNKEL (reference sequence). The CDR3 has 15 residues. The CDR3 reads CASSHLRGGGNEQFF. Here the CDR3 DNA reads TGTGCCAGCAGCCACCTGCGCGGGGGTGGCAATGAGCAGTTCTTC.